This passage covers 3 T cell receptor beta chains from one sample sequenced in a study of cytotoxic CD8 clonotypes in ibrutinib-treated CLL. Profiling relied on immunoSEQ multiplex PCR, and the TCRdb table lists in-frame clones only, not all of them. The table has about 200,000 clones, more than 75% seen once. The sequencing used PBMCs, collected after 12 months of ibrutinib treatment. Every receptor here comes from a human donor with chronic lymphocytic leukemia.

This sequence joins TRBV7-2 and TRBJ2-5; D remains unclear. The CDR3 consists of 13 residues. CDR1 is SGHTA, CDR2 FQGNSA, per germline. V lost 5 bases and J 2 bases, leaving 9 bases between the germline ends. Here the CDR3 reads CASSPDRQETQYF. CDR3 in DNA: TGTGCCAGCAGCCCAGACCGGCAAGAGACCCAGTACTTC. Using reference TRBV7-2 and TRBJ2-5 for the parts outside the CDR3, the full variable domain is GAGVSQSPSNKVTEKGKDVELRCDPISGHTALYWYRQSLGQGLEFLIYFQGNSAPDKSGLPSDRFSAERTGGSVSTLTIQRTQQEDSAVYLCASSPDRQETQYFGPGTRLLVL.

CDR3 DNA sequence: TGTGCCACCAGCAGAGATCGGGTTAGCGGGGTAGCCTACGAGCAGTACTTC. It is translated as CATSRDRVSGVAYEQYF. The chain combines TRBV15 with TRBJ2-7, with 8 bases that match TRBD2. J lost 2 bases, V lost 0 bases, and 9 bases had no gene match. Germline CDR1 is LNHNV and CDR2 is YYDKDF (reference sequence). The CDR3 is 17 residues long.

The chain joins TRBV30 to TRBJ1-4; D is ambiguous. V was shortened by 5 bases and J by 6 bases, with 4 bases between the two germline ends. Germline lookup yields CDR1 GTSNPN and CDR2 SVGIG (reference sequence). This CDR3 region has 10 residues. CDR3 DNA sequence: TGTGCCTGGGGGTATGAAAAACTGTTTTTT. The encoded protein is CAWGYEKLFF.